The 27 T cell receptor beta chains below come from one sample, sequenced in a study of cytomegalovirus exposure and HLA in healthy donors. A multiplex PCR was run with 60 Vbeta primers and 13 Jbeta primers. TCRdb's table, derived via immunoSEQ multiplex PCR, lists solely in-frame clones and lacks some. The sample records tens of thousands of clones, about 66% being singletons. The sequenced sample consisted of PBMCs. Receptor source: a woman aged 50 to 65 in good health and CMV-seropositive.

The V call is TRBV7-6, the J call TRBJ2-2; 9 bases agree with TRBD1. The trim removed 2 bases at V and 7 bases at J, leaving 8 bases unmatched. Germline lookup yields CDR1 SGHVS and CDR2 FNYEAQ. The length of the CDR3 is 16 residues. The CDR3 region is CASSLLQGAQIGELFF. CDR3 DNA: TGTGCCAGCAGCTTACTACAGGGGGCGCAGATCGGGGAGCTGTTTTTT.

The chain has TRBV30 and TRBJ1-1; the D is unclear. CDR3 size: 11 residues. V dropped 2 bases and J dropped 5 bases, with 6 bases sitting between them. Germline V gives CDR1 GTSNPN, CDR2 SVGIG (reference sequence). Written as DNA, the CDR3 is TGTGCCTGGAGTCAGCGGACTGAAGCTTTCTTT. This codes for CAWSQRTEAFF.

This clone has only a few counts. This chain connects TRBV10-3 to TRBJ1-1, with 7 bases lining up with TRBD1. Per germline, CDR1 ENHRY and CDR2 SYGVKD. V was clipped by 5 bases and J by 3 bases; unmatched bases: 6. The CDR3 is made up of 14 amino acids. Here the CDR3 DNA reads TGTGCCATCAGTAGACAGGGATCGGACACTGAAGCTTTCTTT. Translation gives CAISRQGSDTEAFF.

This clone came up a few times. This rearrangement joins TRBV28 to TRBJ2-1, with 10 bases lining up with TRBD2. The ends lost 1 base at V and 3 bases at J; junction bases unmatched: 6. This CDR3 has 17 amino acids. CDR1 MDHEN and CDR2 SYDVKM come from the germline V gene. This CDR3 reads CASSLFWTSGFYNEQFF. The CDR3 coding sequence is TGTGCCAGCAGTTTATTTTGGACTAGCGGCTTCTACAATGAGCAGTTCTTC.

J is TRBJ2-5 and V is TRBV5-4, with 7 nucleotides matching TRBD2. Germline CDR1 is SGHNT and CDR2 is YYREEE (reference sequence). This CDR3 has 17 residues. Germline trimming cut 4 bases from V and 5 bases from J; bases unmatched to any gene: 17. This chain's CDR3 is CASSPSRGVEVRETQYF. CDR3 sequence (DNA): TGTGCCAGCAGCCCATCCCGGGGGGTCGAGGTTAGGGAGACCCAGTACTTC.

The chain has TRBV6-5 and TRBJ1-3, with 7 bases identical to TRBD1. The V gene end was trimmed by 5 bases and the J gene end by 4 bases; junction bases not matched to a gene: 5. CDR1 MNHEY and CDR2 SVGAGI come from the germline V gene. CDR3 size: 14 residues. CDR3 protein: CASSEGGSGNTIYF. CDR3 bases: TGTGCCAGCAGTGAAGGGGGCAGCGGAAACACCATATATTTT.

The chain links TRBV4-1 to TRBJ2-3, with TRBD2 matching over 10 bases. The CDR3 length is 16 residues. Germline V gives CDR1 MGHRA, CDR2 YSYEKL. Losses at the gene ends were 0 bases for V and 3 bases for J; bases not matched to a gene: 3. The CDR3: CASSQEERGGTDTQYF. CDR3 sequence (DNA): TGCGCCAGCAGCCAAGAGGAGCGGGGGGGAACAGATACGCAGTATTTT.

This rearrangement joins TRBV7-8 to TRBJ2-1; 11 bases match TRBD2. Germline assignment: CDR1 SGHVS and CDR2 FQNEAQ. J lost 6 bases, V lost 6 bases, and 7 bases had no gene match. The CDR3 totals 15 residues. In nucleotides, the CDR3 is TGTGCCAGCAGTCATACCGGGACTAGCGGCAATGAGCAGTTCTTC. Protein sequence: CASSHTGTSGNEQFF.

This clone was seen a handful of times. The rearrangement uses TRBV6-5 and TRBJ1-1, with no clear D. Trimming removed 1 base at V and 2 bases at J, with 8 bases between. The CDR3 loop spans 14 amino acids. Germline values: CDR1 MNHEY, CDR2 SVGAGI. The CDR3 loop reads CASSYFTTNTEAFF. The CDR3 DNA follows: TGTGCCAGCAGTTACTTCACGACTAACACTGAAGCTTTCTTT.

On this clone: The same CDR3 also results from other DNA sequences found in this sample. The V and J genes are TRBV6-5 and TRBJ2-7; D is possibly TRBD2 (5 bases). There are 14 residues in the CDR3. Per the germline V gene, CDR1 is MNHEY and CDR2 is SVGAGI. Trimming pared 0 bases from V and 0 bases from J, leaving 6 bases between. CDR3 sequence (DNA): TGTGCCAGCAGTTACTCGGGGAGCTCCTACGAGCAGTACTTC. Residues: CASSYSGSSYEQYF.

This sequence joins TRBV7-3 and TRBJ2-2; 10 bases are a match to TRBD2. V gave up 1 base and J gave up 8 bases; unmatched junction bases: 7. Germline loops: CDR1 SGHTA, CDR2 FQGTGA. This CDR3 contains 16 residues. CDR3 region: CASSLIPAGGPGELFF. The CDR3 DNA reads TGTGCCAGCAGCTTAATCCCAGCGGGGGGGCCAGGGGAGCTGTTTTTT.

V usage is TRBV2 and J usage is TRBJ1-5, with D hard to call. This CDR3 contains 14 residues. With 3 bases removed from V and 7 bases from J, the gap between germline ends came to 13 bases. From germline, CDR1 is SNHLY and CDR2 FYNNEI. The CDR3 spells CASSDGDISQPQHF. CDR3 nucleotide sequence: TGTGCCAGCAGTGACGGTGACATCTCCCAGCCCCAGCATTTT.

The chain recombines TRBV29-1 with TRBJ2-7, with D tentatively TRBD1 (5 bases). The ends were cut back, 6 bases at V and 3 bases at J, with 9 bases in the middle. Germline CDR1 is SQVTM and CDR2 is ANQGSEA. CDR3 length equals 11 residues. In nucleotides, the CDR3 is TGCAGCGTAAAGGACAACTACGAGCAGTACTTC. Its translation: CSVKDNYEQYF.

The sample holds a few counts of this clone. This chain connects TRBV6-1 to TRBJ1-2; D is undetermined. The CDR3 extends over 14 amino acids. Germline CDR1 MNHNS, CDR2 SASEGT. Between the trimmed V and J ends, which lost 1 base and 0 bases, there was a span of 6 bases. CDR3 in DNA: TGTGCCAGCAGTGAAGGTTCAGCTAACTATGGCTACACCTTC. Protein sequence: CASSEGSANYGYTF.

The V call is TRBV28, the J call TRBJ2-1; 10 nucleotides line up with TRBD2. Trimming cost V 1 base and J 10 bases; bases outside gene matches: 7. Germline V gene lookup returns CDR1 MDHEN and CDR2 SYDVKM. The CDR3 totals 15 residues. The CDR3 region has the DNA TGTGCCAGCAGTTTATCAGCGGGGGGGTCCAGGGAGCAGTTCTTC. It is translated as CASSLSAGGSREQFF.

The rearrangement uses TRBV7-2 and TRBJ1-6; D uncertain. The CDR3 extends over 14 amino acids. V lost 5 bases, J lost 8 bases, and 13 bases lay in between. Germline CDR1 is SGHTA and CDR2 is FQGNSA. Here the CDR3 reads CASSPPAAYSPLHF. In nucleotides, the CDR3 is TGTGCCAGCAGCCCCCCGGCGGCTTATTCACCCCTCCACTTT.

V usage is TRBV7-8 and J usage is TRBJ1-6, with D unresolved. The germline V gene encodes CDR1 SGHVS and CDR2 FQNEAQ. The V and J ends lost 5 bases and 8 bases respectively, with 13 bases between them. The CDR3 is 14 residues long. DNA of the CDR3: TGTGCCAGCAGCCATACAGACCAGGATTCACCCCTCCACTTT. This codes for CASSHTDQDSPLHF.

V is TRBV4-3 and J is TRBJ2-1, with 8 bases that match TRBD2. The junction had 5 bases not matched to a gene; V was cut back by 6 bases and J by 10 bases. Germline loops: CDR1 LGHNA, CDR2 YSLEER. The CDR3 length is 12 residues. The CDR3 loop reads CASSGAGAEQFF. Here the CDR3 DNA reads TGCGCCAGCAGTGGAGCGGGGGCGGAGCAGTTCTTC.

This chain joins TRBV10-3 and TRBJ1-5, with 10 nucleotides matching TRBD1. The CDR3 has 16 residues. CDR1 is ENHRY, CDR2 SYGVKD, per germline. Trimming at V came to 2 bases and at J to 4 bases, leaving 5 bases not matched to a gene. CDR3 sequence: CAISEGQGVGNQPQHF. The CDR3, as DNA: TGTGCCATCAGTGAGGGACAGGGGGTAGGTAATCAGCCCCAGCATTTT.

The V gene is TRBV10-3, the J gene TRBJ1-1; no clear D gene. CDR1 and CDR2 from the germline V gene are ENHRY and SYGVKD. The V gene lost 4 bases and the J gene lost 3 bases, with 6 bases spanning the gap. This CDR3 spans 12 amino acids. CDR3 sequence: CAISGGDTEAFF. CDR3 nucleotides: TGTGCCATCAGTGGCGGGGACACTGAAGCTTTCTTT.

The chain recombines TRBV27 with TRBJ1-1, with 9 bases fitting TRBD1. Germline-derived CDR1 and CDR2 are MNHEY and SMNVEV (reference sequence). Trimming took 6 bases from V and 3 from J; bases not matched to a gene: 8. This CDR3 has 15 residues. The CDR3 here is CASSLQGAVDTEAFF. DNA for the CDR3: TGTGCCAGCAGCCTACAGGGGGCTGTGGACACTGAAGCTTTCTTT.

The chain employs TRBV29-1 and TRBJ1-2, with 10 bases lining up with TRBD1. Germline assignment: CDR1 SQVTM and CDR2 ANQGSEA. The CDR3 length is 16 residues. The ends lost 3 bases at V and 0 bases at J; junction bases unmatched: 7. This CDR3 reads CSVDWGQGLTNYGYTF. The CDR3, as DNA: TGCAGCGTTGACTGGGGACAGGGGCTGACTAACTATGGCTACACCTTC.

The genes are TRBV5-5 and TRBJ2-5; TRBD2 agrees at 14 bases. V shed 4 bases and J 2 bases; nucleotides not matched to a gene: 7. CDR3 length: 17 amino acids. Germline CDR1 and CDR2: SGHKS and YYEKEE (reference sequence). The CDR3 is CASSPGTSGGLQETQYF. The CDR3 region has the DNA TGTGCCAGCAGCCCGGGGACTAGCGGGGGTTTGCAAGAGACCCAGTACTTC.

V and J are TRBV2 and TRBJ2-3; 14 nucleotides align to TRBD2. Germline loops: CDR1 SNHLY, CDR2 FYNNEI. This CDR3 contains 17 residues. V was pared by 4 bases and J by 1 base, with 4 bases of the junction left unmatched. This CDR3 reads CASSGRLAGGGTDTQYF. In DNA form, the CDR3 reads TGTGCCAGCAGTGGCCGACTAGCGGGGGGGGGCACAGATACGCAGTATTTT.

The chain combines TRBV28 with TRBJ1-6; no firm D call. The V end was cut by 3 bases, the J end by 11 bases, with 8 bases between. Germline V lookup: CDR1 MDHEN, CDR2 SYDVKM. This CDR3 spans 12 amino acids. CDR3 nucleotides: TGTGCCAGCAGTTTTATCGAGCCACCCCTCCACTTT. Translation gives CASSFIEPPLHF. Full variable domain (rest looked up from reference TRBV28 and TRBJ1-6): DVKVTQSSRYLVKRTGEKVFLECVQDMDHENMFWYRQDPGLGLRLIYFSYDVKMKEKGDIPEGYSVSREKKERFSLILESASTNQTSMYLCASSFIEPPLHFGNGTRLTVT.

This clone was counted a few times. The CDR3 DNA is TGTGCCAGCTCACAAGAATCGGGACAGGGGGACGAGCAGTACTTC. It translates to CASSQESGQGDEQYF. The V call is TRBV18, the J call TRBJ2-7; 11 bases agree with TRBD1. The CDR3 covers 15 residues. The V gene end was trimmed by 4 bases and the J gene end by 5 bases; junction bases not matched to a gene: 7. Germline V lookup: CDR1 KGHSH, CDR2 LQKENI. The complete variable domain, with remaining parts taken from reference TRBV18 and TRBJ2-7, reads NAGVMQNPRHLVRRRGQEARLRCSPMKGHSHVYWYRQLPEEGLKFMVYLQKENIIDESGMPKERFSAEFPKEGPSILRIQQVVRGDSAAYFCASSQESGQGDEQYFGPGTRLTVT.

V gene TRBV18 combines with J gene TRBJ1-2; no clear D. V lost 1 base and J 2 bases, leaving 14 bases between the germline ends. Germline lookup yields CDR1 KGHSH and CDR2 LQKENI. The CDR3 has 16 residues. The CDR3 DNA reads as TGTGCCAGCTCACCACAAAGCCAAGGGAGGAACTATGGCTACACCTTC. Protein sequence: CASSPQSQGRNYGYTF.